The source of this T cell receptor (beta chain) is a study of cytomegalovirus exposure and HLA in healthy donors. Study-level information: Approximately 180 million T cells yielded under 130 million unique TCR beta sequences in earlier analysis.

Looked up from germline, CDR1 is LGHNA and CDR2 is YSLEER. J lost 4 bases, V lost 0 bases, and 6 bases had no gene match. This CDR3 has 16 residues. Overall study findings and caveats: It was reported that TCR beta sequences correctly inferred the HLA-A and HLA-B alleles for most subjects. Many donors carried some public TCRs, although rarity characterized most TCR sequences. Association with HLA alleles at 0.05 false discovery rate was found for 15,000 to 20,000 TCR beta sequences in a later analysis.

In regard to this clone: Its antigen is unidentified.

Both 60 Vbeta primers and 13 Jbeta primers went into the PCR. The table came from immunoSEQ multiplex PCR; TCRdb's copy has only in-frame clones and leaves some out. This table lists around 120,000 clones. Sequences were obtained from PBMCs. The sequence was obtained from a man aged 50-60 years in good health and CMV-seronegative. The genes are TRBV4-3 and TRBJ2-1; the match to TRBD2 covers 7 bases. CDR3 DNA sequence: TGCGCCAGCAGCCAAGAAGTATGGGAGGGGTACAATGAGCAGTTCTTC. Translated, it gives CASSQEVWEGYNEQFF.